This is a list of T cell receptor beta chains from one sample in a study of blood T cell repertoires in COVID-19. Clones were sequenced by immunoSEQ multiplex PCR, and TCRdb holds only the in-frame ones, with some missing. In the table there are under 200,000 clones, over 75% of which are singletons. The sequencing sample was made of PBMCs or T cells enriched from blood (not recorded which). Receptors were obtained from a man between 50 and 59 years old who had recovered from COVID-19. CDR3s include the opening cysteine and the closing phenylalanine or tryptophan. A D gene is named only where the DNA matches it firmly. Not all rows give a size; the values are once, few, many and, for expanded clones, a class.

D gene	J gene	clone size	V gene	CDR3 DNA	CDR3 protein
TRBD1	TRBJ1-5	.	TRBV24-1	TGTGCCACCAGTGATAACGCAGGGGGTTTAGATCAGCCCCAGCATTTT	CATSDNAGGLDQPQHF
.	TRBJ1-1	few	TRBV28	TGTGCCAGCAGTTTGGAGGGGAGGCACACTGAAGCTTTCTTT	CASSLEGRHTEAFF
TRBD2	TRBJ2-7	.	TRBV5-4	TGTGCCAGCAGCAAGCAGACTAGCGGGGTATTCTACGAGCAGTACTTC	CASSKQTSGVFYEQYF
TRBD1	TRBJ2-3	once	TRBV15	TGTGCCACCAGCAGCTACGAGAGGGGGCTTAGCACAGATACGCAGTATTTT	CATSSYERGLSTDTQYF
.	TRBJ2-4	.	TRBV19	TGTGCCAGTAGTATAGAGGTTCGGCGGGACGTTCAGTACTTC	CASSIEVRRDVQYF
TRBD1	TRBJ2-2	once	TRBV5-4	TGTGCCAGCAGCTTTACAGGGGGAGCGAACACCGGGGAGCTGTTTTTT	CASSFTGGANTGELFF
.	TRBJ2-2	.	TRBV19	TGTGCCAGTAGTACAGGGAACACCGGGGAGCTGTTTTTT	CASSTGNTGELFF
.	TRBJ1-2	.	TRBV6-5	TGTGCCAGCAGTTACTCGAGTCTAGCTAACTATGGCTACACCTTC	CASSYSSLANYGYTF
TRBD2	TRBJ2-3	once	TRBV29-1	TGCAGCGTTGAGGGGCTAGCGGGGGCCGATACGCAGTATTTT	CSVEGLAGADTQYF
.	TRBJ1-1	.	TRBV19	TGTGCCAGTAGTATTTCTCTTGAGGACACTGAAGCTTTCTTT	CASSISLEDTEAFF
.	TRBJ2-1	.	TRBV7-3	TGTGCCAGCAGCTTAACGGAAACTAATAGGGGTGAGCAGTTCTTC	CASSLTETNRGEQFF
TRBD2	TRBJ2-7	.	TRBV29-1	TGCAGCGTTCAAGTCCCCGGGACTAGCGGGGACTACGAGCAGTACTTC	CSVQVPGTSGDYEQYF
TRBD1	TRBJ1-1	.	TRBV20-1	TGCAGTGCTAGTTTCCTTGGGACAGGGGGCGAGGCTTTCTTT	CSASFLGTGGEAFF
.	TRBJ2-7	.	TRBV11-2	TGTGCCAGCAGCCCGGACAGAACCTACGAGCAGTACTTC	CASSPDRTYEQYF
TRBD2	TRBJ2-3	.	TRBV5-5	TGTGCCAGCAGCTTGTCTTTCGAGCGGGGGTTGACAGATACGCAGTATTTT	CASSLSFERGLTDTQYF
TRBD2	TRBJ2-1	.	TRBV3-1/TRBV3-2	TGTGCCAGCAGCCAACTTGGGTTGGCGGGAGCAGATGGTCACAATGAGCAGTTCTTC	CASSQLGLAGADGHNEQFF
.	TRBJ2-2	.	TRBV3-1/TRBV3-2	TGTGCCAGCAGCCAAGCCCTGGGCCGCAAAACCGGGGAGCTGTTTTTT	CASSQALGRKTGELFF
TRBD2	TRBJ2-6	.	TRBV27	TGTGCCAGCAGCAAGACTAGCGGGGGGACTGGGGCCAACGTCCTGACTTTC	CASSKTSGGTGANVLTF
TRBD2	TRBJ2-3	.	TRBV28	TGTGCCAGCAGTACTGCTAGCGGCGGCCACACAGATACGCAGTATTTT	CASSTASGGHTDTQYF
TRBD1	TRBJ2-5	.	TRBV24-1	TGTGCCACCAGTGATTTGCTGGACAGGGGTGGGCAAGAGACCCAGTACTTC	CATSDLLDRGGQETQYF
.	TRBJ1-1	.	TRBV18	TGTGCCAGCTCGCCCTCCCGGGACAACCCCCGAGAAAAACTCTTT	CASSPSRDNPREKLF
.	TRBJ1-2	.	TRBV7-2	TGTGCCAGCAGCTTTGGGTACAGGGAAGGCTACACCTTC	CASSFGYREGYTF
TRBD2	TRBJ2-3	.	TRBV18	TGTGCCAGCTCACCAAGTACTAGCGGCACAGATACGCAGTATTTT	CASSPSTSGTDTQYF
TRBD1	TRBJ2-2	.	TRBV24-1	TGTGCCACCAGTGATTTCGGGACAGCGAACACCGGGGAGCTGTTTTTT	CATSDFGTANTGELFF
.	TRBJ1-5	.	TRBV2	TGTGCCAGCACTGGGACTCGCAATCAGCCCCAGCATTTT	CASTGTRNQPQHF
.	TRBJ2-1	.	TRBV5-1	TGCGCCAGCAGCTTGTGGTCGGATGAGCAGTTCTTC	CASSLWSDEQFF
.	TRBJ1-5	.	TRBV5-4	TGTGCCAGCAGCCCCGGCGGAGGCCGGGATAGCAATCAGCCCCAGCATTTT	CASSPGGGRDSNQPQHF
.	TRBJ1-3	.	TRBV15	TGTGCCACCAGCAGAGGGGCTTCTGGAAACACCATATATTTT	CATSRGASGNTIYF
TRBD2	TRBJ2-2	.	TRBV24-1	TGTGCCACCAGTACGCGCCAAGCGGGAGGAACCGGGGAGCTGTTTTTT	CATSTRQAGGTGELFF
.	TRBJ2-4	once	TRBV5-4	TGTGCCAGCAGTGCCTTTAGAGACGGGGACAAAAACATTCAGTACTTC	CASSAFRDGDKNIQYF
TRBD2	TRBJ2-5	.	TRBV5-4	TGTGCCAGCAGCAAGCTAGCGGGAGGGTCAGAGACCCAGTACTTC	CASSKLAGGSETQYF
TRBD1	TRBJ2-5	.	TRBV24-1	TGTGCCACCAGTGACCGAAAAGACCGGGACAGGGGACGAGAGACCCAGTACTTC	CATSDRKDRDRGRETQYF
TRBD2	TRBJ2-5	few	TRBV30	TGTGCCTGGAGTGTTACTCTTCGGGGGGGCCTGGGGACCCAGTACTTC	CAWSVTLRGGLGTQYF
.	TRBJ2-1	.	TRBV11-3	TGTGCCAGCAGTCTATCCCGAGGAGGGGGGGCCCATGAGCAGTTCTTC	CASSLSRGGGAHEQFF
.	TRBJ2-7	few	TRBV11-2	TGTGCCAGCAGCCCCCTTTCGCGGCAGGGTACCTACGAGCAGTACTTC	CASSPLSRQGTYEQYF
.	TRBJ1-4	.	TRBV15	TGTGCCACCAGCAGAGATCGGGTTCGCTTTAATGAAAAACTGTTTTTT	CATSRDRVRFNEKLFF
.	TRBJ1-4	once	TRBV28	TGTGCCAGCTCCGAAACCCGCGTTCTGTTTTTT	CASSETRVLFF
.	TRBJ1-2	few	TRBV9	TGTGCCAGCAGCGTAGGTGGAGCTAACTATGGCTACACCTTC	CASSVGGANYGYTF
.	TRBJ2-2	.	TRBV3-1/TRBV3-2	TGTGCCAGCAGCCAATTCGGTCCCGGGGAGCTGTTTTTT	CASSQFGPGELFF
.	TRBJ1-4	.	TRBV28	TGTGCCAGCAGAGAGGGAACTAATGAAAAACTGTTTTTT	CASREGTNEKLFF
.	TRBJ1-1	.	TRBV27	TGTGCCAGCAGTTTACAGGGGACGGTCACTGAAGCTTTCTTT	CASSLQGTVTEAFF
.	TRBJ2-5	.	TRBV7-8	TGTGCCAGCAGCGGTCGACAGGTATCCCAAGAGACCCAGTACTTC	CASSGRQVSQETQYF
.	TRBJ2-5	.	TRBV29-1	TGCAGCGTTGAAGAAGGGGTAGAGACCCAGTACTTC	CSVEEGVETQYF
TRBD1	TRBJ2-5	.	TRBV28	TGTGCCAGCAGCTCCCCGCCCAGGGGACAGGGGTTAGAGACCCAGTACTTC	CASSSPPRGQGLETQYF
TRBD1	TRBJ2-2	.	TRBV28	TGTGCCAGCAGTCCACAGGGGGGGAACACCGGGGAGCTGTTTTTT	CASSPQGGNTGELFF
TRBD1	TRBJ1-6	.	TRBV9	TGTGCCAGCAGCGGAGGGGACAGAGGATCACCCCTCCACTTT	CASSGGDRGSPLHF
.	TRBJ2-6	.	TRBV11-3	TGTGCCAGCAGCTTGTGGACTGTGGGCTCTGGGGCCAACGTCCTGACTTTC	CASSLWTVGSGANVLTF
TRBD1	TRBJ1-2	.	TRBV29-1	TGCAGCGCTGGGGGAGGGACAGGGACGCTCGCGGGAGGCTACACCTTC	CSAGGGTGTLAGGYTF
.	TRBJ1-5	few	TRBV28	TGTGCCAGCAGTTTAACAGGGAGGGAGTGGAGTCAGCCCCAGCATTTT	CASSLTGREWSQPQHF
.	TRBJ1-2	.	TRBV6-5	TGTGCCAGCAGTTACTCAACAGGAGATGGCTACACCTTC	CASSYSTGDGYTF
.	TRBJ2-5	.	TRBV11-2	TGTGCCAGCAGCTTTTTGGCGGGGACCTTCCAAGAGACCCAGTACTTC	CASSFLAGTFQETQYF
TRBD2	TRBJ2-3	.	TRBV19	TGTGCCAGTTCGCGGACTAGCGAGTCAGATACGCAGTATTTT	CASSRTSESDTQYF